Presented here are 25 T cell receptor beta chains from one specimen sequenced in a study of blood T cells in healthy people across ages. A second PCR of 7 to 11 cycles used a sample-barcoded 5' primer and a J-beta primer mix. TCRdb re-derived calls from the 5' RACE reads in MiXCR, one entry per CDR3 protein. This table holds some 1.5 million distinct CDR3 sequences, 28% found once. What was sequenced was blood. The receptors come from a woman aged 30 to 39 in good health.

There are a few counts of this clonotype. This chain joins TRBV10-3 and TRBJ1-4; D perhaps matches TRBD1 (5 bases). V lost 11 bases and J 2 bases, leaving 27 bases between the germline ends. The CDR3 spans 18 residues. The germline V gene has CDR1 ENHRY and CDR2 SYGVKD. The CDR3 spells CAASELPGRGATNEKLFF. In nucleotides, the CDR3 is TGTGCCGCGTCTGAATTACCGGGACGGGGAGCTACTAATGAAAAACTGTTTTTT.

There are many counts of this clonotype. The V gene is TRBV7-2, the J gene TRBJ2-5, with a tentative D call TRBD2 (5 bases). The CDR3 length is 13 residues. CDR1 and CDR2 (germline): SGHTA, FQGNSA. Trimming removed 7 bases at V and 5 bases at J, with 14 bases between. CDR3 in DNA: TGTGCCAGCACCTTGACCGGGATTGAGACCCAGTACTTC. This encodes CASTLTGIETQYF.

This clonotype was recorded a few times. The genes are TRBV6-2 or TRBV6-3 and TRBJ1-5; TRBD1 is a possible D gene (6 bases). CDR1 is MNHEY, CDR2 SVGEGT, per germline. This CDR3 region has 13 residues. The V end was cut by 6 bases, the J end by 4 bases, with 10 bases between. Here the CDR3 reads CASRDSQNQPQHF. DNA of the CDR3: TGTGCCAGCAGGGACAGCCAAAATCAGCCCCAGCATTTT.

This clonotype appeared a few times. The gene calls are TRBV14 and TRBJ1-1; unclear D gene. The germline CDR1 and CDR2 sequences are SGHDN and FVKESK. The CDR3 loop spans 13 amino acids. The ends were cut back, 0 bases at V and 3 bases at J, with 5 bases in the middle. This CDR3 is CASSQETHTEAFF. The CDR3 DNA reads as TGTGCCAGCAGCCAAGAGACTCACACTGAAGCTTTCTTT.

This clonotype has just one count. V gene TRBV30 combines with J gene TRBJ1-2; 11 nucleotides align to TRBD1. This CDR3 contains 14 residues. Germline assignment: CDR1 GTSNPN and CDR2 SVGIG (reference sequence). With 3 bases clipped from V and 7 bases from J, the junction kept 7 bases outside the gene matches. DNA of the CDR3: TGTGCCTGGAGGACCGGGACAGGGGGTTCTGGCTACACCTTC. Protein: CAWRTGTGGSGYTF.

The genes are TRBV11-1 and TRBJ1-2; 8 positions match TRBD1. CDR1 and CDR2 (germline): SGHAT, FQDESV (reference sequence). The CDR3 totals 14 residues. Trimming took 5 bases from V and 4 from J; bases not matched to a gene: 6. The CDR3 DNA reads TGTGCCAGCAGCCCGGGACAGGAAAGCTATGGCTACACCTTC. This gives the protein CASSPGQESYGYTF.

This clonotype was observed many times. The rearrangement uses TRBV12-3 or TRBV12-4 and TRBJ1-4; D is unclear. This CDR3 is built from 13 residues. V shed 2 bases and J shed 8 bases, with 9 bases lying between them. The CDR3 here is CASSLYSPEKLFF. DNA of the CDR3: TGTGCCAGCAGTTTATACAGCCCCGAAAAACTGTTTTTT.

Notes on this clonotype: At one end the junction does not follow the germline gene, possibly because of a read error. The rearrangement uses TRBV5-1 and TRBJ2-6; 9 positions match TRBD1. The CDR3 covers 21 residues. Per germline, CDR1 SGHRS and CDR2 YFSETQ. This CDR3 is CAGSLRPYRGHSPSGANVLTF. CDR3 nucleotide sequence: TGCGCCGGCAGCTTGAGGCCCTACAGGGGGCATTCACCCTCTGGGGCCAACGTCCTGACTTTC.

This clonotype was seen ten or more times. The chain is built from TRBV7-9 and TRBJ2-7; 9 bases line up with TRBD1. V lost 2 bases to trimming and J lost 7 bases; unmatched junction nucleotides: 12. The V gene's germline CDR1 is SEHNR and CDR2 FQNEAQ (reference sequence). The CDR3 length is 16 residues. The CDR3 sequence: CASSLLGQGILGEQYF. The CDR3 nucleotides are TGTGCCAGCAGCTTATTAGGACAGGGGATATTGGGGGAGCAGTACTTC.

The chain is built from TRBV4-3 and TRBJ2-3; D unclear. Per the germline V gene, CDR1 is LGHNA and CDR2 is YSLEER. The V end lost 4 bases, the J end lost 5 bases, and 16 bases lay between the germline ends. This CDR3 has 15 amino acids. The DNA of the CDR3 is TGCGCCAGCAGCCGAGACACAAGTTCTTTAGATACGCAGTATTTT. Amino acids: CASSRDTSSLDTQYF.

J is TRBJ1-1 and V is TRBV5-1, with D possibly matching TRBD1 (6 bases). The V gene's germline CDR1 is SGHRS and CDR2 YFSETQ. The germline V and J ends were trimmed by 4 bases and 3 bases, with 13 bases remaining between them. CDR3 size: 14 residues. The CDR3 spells CASSPYRVDTEAFF. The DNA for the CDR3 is TGCGCCAGCAGCCCTTACAGGGTGGACACTGAAGCTTTCTTT.

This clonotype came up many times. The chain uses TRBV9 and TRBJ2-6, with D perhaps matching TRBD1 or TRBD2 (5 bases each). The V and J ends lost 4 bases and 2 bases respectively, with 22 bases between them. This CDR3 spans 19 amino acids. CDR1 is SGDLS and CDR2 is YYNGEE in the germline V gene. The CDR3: CASSPSRGVYLPGANVLTF. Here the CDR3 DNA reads TGTGCCAGCAGCCCGAGCCGAGGGGTCTATCTACCTGGGGCCAACGTCCTGACTTTC.

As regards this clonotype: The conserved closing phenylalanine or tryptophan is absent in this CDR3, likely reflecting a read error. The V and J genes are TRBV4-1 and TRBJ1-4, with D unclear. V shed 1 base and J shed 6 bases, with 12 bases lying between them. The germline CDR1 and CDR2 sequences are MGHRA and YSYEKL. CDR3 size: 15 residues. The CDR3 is CASSQGSVSDEKLFL. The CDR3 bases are TGCGCCAGCAGCCAAGGGTCCGTCTCCGATGAAAAACTGTTTTTG.

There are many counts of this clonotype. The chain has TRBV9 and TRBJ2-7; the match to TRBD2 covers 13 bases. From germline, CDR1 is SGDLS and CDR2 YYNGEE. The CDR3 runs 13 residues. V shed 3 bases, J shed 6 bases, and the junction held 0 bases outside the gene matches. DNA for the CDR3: TGTGCCAGCAGCGGGACTAGCGGGGGCGAGCAGTACTTC. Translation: CASSGTSGGEQYF.

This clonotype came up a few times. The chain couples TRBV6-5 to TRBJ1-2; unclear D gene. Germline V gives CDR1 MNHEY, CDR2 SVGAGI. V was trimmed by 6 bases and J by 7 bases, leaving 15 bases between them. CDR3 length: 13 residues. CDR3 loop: CASSPPGVGGYTF. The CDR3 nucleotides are TGTGCCAGCAGCCCACCCGGGGTGGGTGGCTACACCTTC.

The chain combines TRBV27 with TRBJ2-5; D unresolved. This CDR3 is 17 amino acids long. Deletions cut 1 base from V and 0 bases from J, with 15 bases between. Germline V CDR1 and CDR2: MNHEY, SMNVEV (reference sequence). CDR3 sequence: CASSLFGLSTYQETQYF. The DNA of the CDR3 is TGTGCCAGCAGTTTATTTGGGCTTTCTACCTACCAAGAGACCCAGTACTTC.

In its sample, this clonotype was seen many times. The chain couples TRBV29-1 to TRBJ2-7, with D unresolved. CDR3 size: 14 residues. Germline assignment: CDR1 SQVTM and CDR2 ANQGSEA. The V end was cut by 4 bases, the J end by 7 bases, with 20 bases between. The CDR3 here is CSVVSQSEAQEQYF. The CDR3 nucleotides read TGCAGCGTTGTTTCCCAGTCTGAAGCACAAGAGCAGTACTTC.

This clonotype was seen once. CDR3 sequence reads: CASSFGDRMNTEAFF. The CDR3 bases are TGTGCCAGCAGCTTCGGAGACAGAATGAACACTGAAGCTTTCTTT. The rearrangement links TRBV7-2 to TRBJ1-1, with D possibly matching TRBD1 (5 bases). Germline V gives CDR1 SGHTA, CDR2 FQGNSA. The V end was cut by 3 bases, the J end by 0 bases, with 11 bases between. The CDR3 is made up of 15 amino acids. Using reference TRBV7-2 and TRBJ1-1 for the parts outside the CDR3, the full variable domain is GAGVSQSPSNKVTEKGKDVELRCDPISGHTALYWYRQSLGQGLEFLIYFQGNSAPDKSGLPSDRFSAERTGGSVSTLTIQRTQQEDSAVYLCASSFGDRMNTEAFFGQGTRLTVV.

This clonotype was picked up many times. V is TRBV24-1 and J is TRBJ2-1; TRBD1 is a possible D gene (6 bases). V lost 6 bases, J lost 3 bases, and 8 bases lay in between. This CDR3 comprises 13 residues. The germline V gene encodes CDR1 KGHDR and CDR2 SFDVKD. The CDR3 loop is CATSTGLYNEQFF. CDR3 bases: TGTGCCACCAGTACAGGGCTCTACAATGAGCAGTTCTTC.

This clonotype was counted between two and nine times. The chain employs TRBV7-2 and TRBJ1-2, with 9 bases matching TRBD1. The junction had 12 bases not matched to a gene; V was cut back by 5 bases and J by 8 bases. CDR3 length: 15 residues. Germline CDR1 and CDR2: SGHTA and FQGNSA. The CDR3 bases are TGTGCCAGCAGCCGCCCCCCACAGGGGGCAGGGGGCTACACCTTC. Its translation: CASSRPPQGAGGYTF.

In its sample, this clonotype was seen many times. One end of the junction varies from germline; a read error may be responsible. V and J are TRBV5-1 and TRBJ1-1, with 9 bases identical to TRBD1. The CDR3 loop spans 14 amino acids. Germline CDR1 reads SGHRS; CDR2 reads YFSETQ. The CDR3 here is CASSLRQGDTEAFF. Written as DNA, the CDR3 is TGTGCCAGCAGCTTAAGACAGGGGGACACTGAAGCTTTCTTT.

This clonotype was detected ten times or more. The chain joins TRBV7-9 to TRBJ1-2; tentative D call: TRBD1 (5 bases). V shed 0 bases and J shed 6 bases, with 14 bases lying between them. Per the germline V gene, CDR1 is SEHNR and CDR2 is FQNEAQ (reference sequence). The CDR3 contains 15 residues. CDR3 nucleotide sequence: TGTGCCAGCAGCTTAGCGAGAGGGAAACAGGATGGCTACACCTTC. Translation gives CASSLARGKQDGYTF.

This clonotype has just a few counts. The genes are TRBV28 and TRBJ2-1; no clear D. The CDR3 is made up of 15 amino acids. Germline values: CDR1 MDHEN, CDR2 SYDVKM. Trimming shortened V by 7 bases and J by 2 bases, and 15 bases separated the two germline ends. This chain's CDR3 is CASTISSGAYNEQFF. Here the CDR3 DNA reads TGTGCCAGCACAATCAGTTCGGGTGCCTACAATGAGCAGTTCTTC. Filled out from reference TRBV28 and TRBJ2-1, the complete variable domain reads DVKVTQSSRYLVKRTGEKVFLECVQDMDHENMFWYRQDPGLGLRLIYFSYDVKMKEKGDIPEGYSVSREKKERFSLILESASTNQTSMYLCASTISSGAYNEQFFGPGTRLTVL.

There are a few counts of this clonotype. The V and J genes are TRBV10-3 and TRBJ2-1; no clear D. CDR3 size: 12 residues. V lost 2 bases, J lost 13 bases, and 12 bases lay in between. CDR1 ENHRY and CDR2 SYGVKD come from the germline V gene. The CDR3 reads CAISEAVVIQFF. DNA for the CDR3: TGTGCCATCAGTGAGGCGGTAGTTATTCAGTTCTTC.

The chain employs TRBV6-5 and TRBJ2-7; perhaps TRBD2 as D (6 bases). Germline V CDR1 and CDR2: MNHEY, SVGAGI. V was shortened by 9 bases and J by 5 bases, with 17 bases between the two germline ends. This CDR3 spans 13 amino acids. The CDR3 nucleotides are TGTGCCAGACCCGTTGGCGGGGACCACGAGCAGTACGTC. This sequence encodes CARPVGGDHEQYV.